This T cell receptor beta chain was documented in a study of PD-L1 blockade in urothelial cancer. Overall study: Analyses were performed on blood at 3 weeks after treatment start (the second dose) and at 6 weeks. Researchers found blood samples held a median of around 140,000 T cells. Study-wide findings and caveats: Survival was better when pretreatment blood TCR clonality fell below the median.

This clone has a handful of counts. The antigen is undetermined. V was cut by 6 bases and J by 7 bases, with 19 bases left in between. The CDR3 is made up of 14 amino acids. The germline gives CDR1 SGHRS, CDR2 YFSETQ. The time point is: peripheral blood 6 weeks after treatment start. Method: immunoSEQ multiplex PCR; TCRdb's copy keeps in-frame clones and lacks some. Of approximately 93,000 clones listed, less than 85% are singletons. The V gene is TRBV5-1, the J gene TRBJ1-2; D might be TRBD1 (5 bases). This specimen consisted of PBMCs, obtained around atezolizumab (anti-PD-L1) treatment. This sequence was found in a man aged 65 to 85 with urothelial cancer. The CDR3 spells CASTLEGVASGYTF. The CDR3 DNA reads as TGCGCCAGCACCCTAGAAGGGGTCGCTAGTGGCTACACCTTC.